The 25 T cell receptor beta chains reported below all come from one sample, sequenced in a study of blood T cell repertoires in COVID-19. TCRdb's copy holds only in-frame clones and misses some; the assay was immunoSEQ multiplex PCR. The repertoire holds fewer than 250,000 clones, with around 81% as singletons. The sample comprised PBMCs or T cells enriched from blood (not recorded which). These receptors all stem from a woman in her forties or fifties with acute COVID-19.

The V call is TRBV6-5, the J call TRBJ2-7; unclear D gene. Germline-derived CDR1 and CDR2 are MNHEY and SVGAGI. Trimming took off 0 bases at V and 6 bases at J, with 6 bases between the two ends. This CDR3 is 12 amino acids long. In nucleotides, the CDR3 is TGTGCCAGCAGTTACTCAGGCGGCGAGCAGTACTTC. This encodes CASSYSGGEQYF.

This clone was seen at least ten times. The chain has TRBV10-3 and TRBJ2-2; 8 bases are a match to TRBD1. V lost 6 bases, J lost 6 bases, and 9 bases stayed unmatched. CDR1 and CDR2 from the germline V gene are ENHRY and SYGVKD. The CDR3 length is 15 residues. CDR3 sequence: CAISRQGRGAGELFF. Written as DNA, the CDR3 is TGTGCCATCAGCCGACAGGGGCGGGGAGCCGGGGAGCTGTTTTTT.

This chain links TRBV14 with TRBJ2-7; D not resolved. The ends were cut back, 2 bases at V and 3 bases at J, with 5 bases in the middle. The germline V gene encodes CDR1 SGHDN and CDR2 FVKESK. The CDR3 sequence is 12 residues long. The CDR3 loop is CASSQFRYEQYF. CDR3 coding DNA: TGTGCCAGCAGCCAATTTCGCTACGAGCAGTACTTC.

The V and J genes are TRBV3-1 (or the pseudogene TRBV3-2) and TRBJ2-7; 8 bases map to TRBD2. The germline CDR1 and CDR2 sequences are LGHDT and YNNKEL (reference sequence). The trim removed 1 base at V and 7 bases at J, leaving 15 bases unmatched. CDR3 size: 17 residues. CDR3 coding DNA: TGTGCCAGCAGCCAAGTATGGCTAGCAGCGGGAGTTCGGGAGCAGTACTTC. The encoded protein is CASSQVWLAAGVREQYF.

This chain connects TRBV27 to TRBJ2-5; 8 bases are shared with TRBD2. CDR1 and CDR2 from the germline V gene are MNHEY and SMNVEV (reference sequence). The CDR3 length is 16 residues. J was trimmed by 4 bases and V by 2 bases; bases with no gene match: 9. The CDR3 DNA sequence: TGTGCCAGCAGTTTAGGTAGCGGGACCCTCCGAGAGACCCAGTACTTC. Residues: CASSLGSGTLRETQYF.

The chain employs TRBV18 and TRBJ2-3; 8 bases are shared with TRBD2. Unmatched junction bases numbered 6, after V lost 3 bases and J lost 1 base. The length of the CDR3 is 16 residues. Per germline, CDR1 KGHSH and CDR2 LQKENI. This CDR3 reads CASSPPGGGGTDTQYF. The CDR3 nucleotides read TGTGCCAGCTCACCTCCGGGGGGGGGAGGCACAGATACGCAGTATTTT.

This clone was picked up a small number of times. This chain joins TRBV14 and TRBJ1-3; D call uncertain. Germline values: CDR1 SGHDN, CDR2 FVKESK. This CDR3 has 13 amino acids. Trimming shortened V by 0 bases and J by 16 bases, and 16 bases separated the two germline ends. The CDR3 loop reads CASSQDQRPPWYF. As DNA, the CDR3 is TGTGCCAGCAGCCAAGATCAGAGGCCCCCCTGGTATTTT.

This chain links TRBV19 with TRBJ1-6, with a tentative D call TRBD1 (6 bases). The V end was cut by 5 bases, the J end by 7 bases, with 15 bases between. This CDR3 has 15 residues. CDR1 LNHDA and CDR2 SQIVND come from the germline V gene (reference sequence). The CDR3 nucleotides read TGTGCCAGTAGTTTTCAAGACAGGAGCAATTCACCCCTCCACTTT. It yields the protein CASSFQDRSNSPLHF. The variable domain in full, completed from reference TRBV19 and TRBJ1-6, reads DGGITQSPKYLFRKEGQNVTLSCEQNLNHDAMYWYRQDPGQGLRLIYYSQIVNDFQKGDIAEGYSVSREKKESFPLTVTSAQKNPTAFYLCASSFQDRSNSPLHFGNGTRLTVT.

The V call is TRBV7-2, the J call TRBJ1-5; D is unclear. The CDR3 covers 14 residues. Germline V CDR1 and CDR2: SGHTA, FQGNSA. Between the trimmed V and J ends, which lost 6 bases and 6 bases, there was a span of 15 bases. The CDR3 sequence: CASSRFDEGQPQHF. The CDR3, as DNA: TGTGCCAGCAGTCGTTTCGACGAGGGTCAGCCCCAGCATTTT.

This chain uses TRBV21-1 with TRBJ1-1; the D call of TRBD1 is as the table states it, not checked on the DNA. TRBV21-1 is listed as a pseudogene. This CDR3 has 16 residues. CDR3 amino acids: CASSKERRGKNTEAFF. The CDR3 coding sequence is TGTGCCAGCAGCAAAGAGCGCAGGGGGAAAAACACTGAAGCTTTCTTT.

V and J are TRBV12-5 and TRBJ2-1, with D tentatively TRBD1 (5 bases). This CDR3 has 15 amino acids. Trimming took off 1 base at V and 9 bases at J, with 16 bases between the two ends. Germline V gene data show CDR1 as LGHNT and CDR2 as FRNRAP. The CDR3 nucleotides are TGTGCTAGTGGTTTGGGACAGACGTACCCGGGTGAGCAGTTCTTC. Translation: CASGLGQTYPGEQFF.

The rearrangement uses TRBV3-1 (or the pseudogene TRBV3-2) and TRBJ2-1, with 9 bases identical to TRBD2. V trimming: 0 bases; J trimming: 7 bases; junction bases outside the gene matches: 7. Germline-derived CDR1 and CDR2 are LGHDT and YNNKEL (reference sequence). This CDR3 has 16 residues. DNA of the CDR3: TGTGCCAGCAGCCAAGAACGAGCGGGGGGTACAAATGAGCAGTTCTTC. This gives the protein CASSQERAGGTNEQFF.

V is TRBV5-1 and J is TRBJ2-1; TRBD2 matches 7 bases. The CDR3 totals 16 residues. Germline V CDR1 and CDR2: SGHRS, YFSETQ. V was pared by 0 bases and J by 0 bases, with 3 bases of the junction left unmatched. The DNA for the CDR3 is TGCGCCAGCAGCTTGGTCGGGGACTACTCCTACAATGAGCAGTTCTTC. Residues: CASSLVGDYSYNEQFF.

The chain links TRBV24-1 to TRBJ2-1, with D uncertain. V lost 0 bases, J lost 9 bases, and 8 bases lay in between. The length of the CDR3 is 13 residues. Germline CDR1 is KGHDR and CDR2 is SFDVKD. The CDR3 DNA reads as TGTGCCACCAGTGATTTGCCGAGTGCTGAGCAGTTCTTC. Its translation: CATSDLPSAEQFF.

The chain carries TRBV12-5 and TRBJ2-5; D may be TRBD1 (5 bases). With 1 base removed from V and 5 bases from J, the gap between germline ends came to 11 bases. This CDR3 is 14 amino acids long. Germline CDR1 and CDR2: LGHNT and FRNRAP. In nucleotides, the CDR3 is TGTGCTAGTGGTTTGGGGGCATCAGGGGAGACCCAGTACTTC. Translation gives CASGLGASGETQYF.

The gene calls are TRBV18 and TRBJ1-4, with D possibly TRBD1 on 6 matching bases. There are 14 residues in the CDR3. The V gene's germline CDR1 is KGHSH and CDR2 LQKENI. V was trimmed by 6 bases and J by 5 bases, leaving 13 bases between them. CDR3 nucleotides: TGTGCCAGCTCCATGACAGGTGGGAATGAAAAACTGTTTTTT. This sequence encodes CASSMTGGNEKLFF. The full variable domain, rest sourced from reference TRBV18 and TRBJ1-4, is NAGVMQNPRHLVRRRGQEARLRCSPMKGHSHVYWYRQLPEEGLKFMVYLQKENIIDESGMPKERFSAEFPKEGPSILRIQQVVRGDSAAYFCASSMTGGNEKLFFGSGTQLSVL.

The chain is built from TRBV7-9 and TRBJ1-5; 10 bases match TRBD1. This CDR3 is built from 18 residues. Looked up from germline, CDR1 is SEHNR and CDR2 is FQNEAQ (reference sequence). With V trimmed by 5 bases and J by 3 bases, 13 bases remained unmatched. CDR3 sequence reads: CASSRDQGGQGLNQPQHF. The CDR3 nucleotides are TGTGCCAGCAGCCGAGACCAAGGGGGACAGGGGCTCAATCAGCCCCAGCATTTT.

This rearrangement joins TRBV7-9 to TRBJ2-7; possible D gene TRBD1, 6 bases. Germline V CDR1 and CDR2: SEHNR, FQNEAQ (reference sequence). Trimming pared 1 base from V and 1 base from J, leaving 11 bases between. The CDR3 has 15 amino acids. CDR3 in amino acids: CASSLDGTPSYEQYF. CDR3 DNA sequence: TGTGCCAGCAGCTTAGATGGGACACCTTCCTACGAGCAGTACTTC.

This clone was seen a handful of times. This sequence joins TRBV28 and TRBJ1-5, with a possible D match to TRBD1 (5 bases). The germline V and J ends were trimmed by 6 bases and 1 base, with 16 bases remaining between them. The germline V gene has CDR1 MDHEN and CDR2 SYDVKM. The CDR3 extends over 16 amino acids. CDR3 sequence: CASSPMIGGSNQPQHF. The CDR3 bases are TGTGCCAGCAGCCCGATGATCGGGGGGAGCAATCAGCCCCAGCATTTT.

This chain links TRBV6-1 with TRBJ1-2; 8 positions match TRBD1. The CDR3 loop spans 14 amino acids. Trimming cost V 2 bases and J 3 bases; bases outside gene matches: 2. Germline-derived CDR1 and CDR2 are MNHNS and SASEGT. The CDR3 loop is CASSENRGDYGYTF. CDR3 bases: TGTGCCAGCAGTGAAAACAGGGGGGACTATGGCTACACCTTC.

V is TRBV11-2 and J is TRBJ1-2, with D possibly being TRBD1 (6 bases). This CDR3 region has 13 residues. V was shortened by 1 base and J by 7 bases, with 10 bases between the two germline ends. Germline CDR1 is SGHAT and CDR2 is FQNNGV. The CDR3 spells CASSLGAGVGYTF. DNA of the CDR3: TGTGCCAGCAGCTTAGGGGCAGGGGTTGGCTACACCTTC.

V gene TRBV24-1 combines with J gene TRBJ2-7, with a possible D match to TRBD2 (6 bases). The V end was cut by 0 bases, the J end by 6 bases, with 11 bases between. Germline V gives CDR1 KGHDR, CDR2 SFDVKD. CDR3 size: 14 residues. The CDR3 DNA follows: TGTGCCACCAGTGATTTGCGCGGAGGGCCCGAGCAGTACTTC. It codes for CATSDLRGGPEQYF.

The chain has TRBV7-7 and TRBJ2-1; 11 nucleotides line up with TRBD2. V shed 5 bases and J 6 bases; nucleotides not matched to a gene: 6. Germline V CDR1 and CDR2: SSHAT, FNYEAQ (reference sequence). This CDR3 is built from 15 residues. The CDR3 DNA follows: TGTGCCAGCAGCACCTTAGCGGGAGGGAGCAATGAGCAGTTCTTC. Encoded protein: CASSTLAGGSNEQFF.

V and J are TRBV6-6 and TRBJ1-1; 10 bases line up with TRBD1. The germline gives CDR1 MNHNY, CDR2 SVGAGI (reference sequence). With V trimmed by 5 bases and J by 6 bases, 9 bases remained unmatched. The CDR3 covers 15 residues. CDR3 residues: CASSGRQGAISEAFF. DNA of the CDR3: TGTGCCAGCAGTGGGCGACAGGGGGCTATATCTGAAGCTTTCTTT.

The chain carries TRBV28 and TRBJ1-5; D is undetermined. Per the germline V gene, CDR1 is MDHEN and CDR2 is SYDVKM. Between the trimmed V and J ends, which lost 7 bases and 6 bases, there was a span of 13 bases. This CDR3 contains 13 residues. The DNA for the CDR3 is TGTGCCAGCACCACACAAGAGGGTCAGCCCCAGCATTTT. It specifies CASTTQEGQPQHF.